This TCR beta chain was documented in a study of spatial heterogeneity in lung cancer. This clonotype was seen many times. Time point specified: sample taken at primary tumor resection. The germline V gene encodes CDR1 MDHEN and CDR2 SYDVKM. V lost 5 bases, J lost 0 bases, and 9 bases stayed unmatched. This CDR3 has 18 residues. MiXCR, applied by TCRdb to the 5' RACE reads, yields one record per CDR3 protein. Counted here are under 7,500 distinct CDR3 sequences, 5.5% to 8% occurring once; the ten biggest clones make up more than 60%. Here the sequenced sample was PBMCs, taken at surgery. This TCR was recovered from a male donor with early-stage non-small cell lung cancer. This chain uses TRBV28 with TRBJ2-6, with 8 nucleotides matching TRBD1. This CDR3 reads CASSNFRDRISGANVLTF. CDR3 bases: TGTGCCAGCAGTAACTTCCGGGACAGGATCTCTGGGGCCAACGTCCTGACTTTC.